This T cell receptor (beta chain) was captured in a study of beta chain features in type 1 diabetes. As for the study in general: The study found patients and healthy donors alike in age, gender and cell yields.

In its sample, this clone was seen a few times. Its specificity is unknown. Expressed TCRB transcripts got sequenced, as all isolated RNA was reverse transcribed. Sequencing was performed with immunoSEQ multiplex PCR; in TCRdb, only in-frame clones are kept and a portion is missing. The sample includes some 270,000 clones, around 9.9% of them seen just once. The V segment lost 4 bases and the J segment 12 bases; nucleotides outside the gene matches: 19. The germline V gene has CDR1 SGDLS and CDR2 YYNGEE. The CDR3 consists of 17 residues. Regarding the study as a whole: Patients and controls would be equally affected if PCR favored shorter templates. In every one of the four CD4+ subsets, TCRB CDR3s were moderately but significantly shorter in Type 1 diabetes patients.

This TCR was sampled from a man between 25 and 39 years old with type 1 diabetes. This chain connects TRBV9 to TRBJ1-6, with 7 nucleotides matching TRBD1. The sequenced sample consisted of naive CD4+ T cells from blood. This chain's CDR3 is CASSRQRGPSPLVPLHF. In nucleotides, the CDR3 is TGTGCCAGCAGCCGTCAAAGGGGGCCGTCTCCCCTGGTACCCCTCCACTTT.